These T cell receptor beta chains were read from a single sample in a study of blood T cell repertoires in COVID-19. Profiled with immunoSEQ multiplex PCR; TCRdb holds only in-frame clones, not every one. The sample has a few hundred thousand clones, roughly 87% seen once. The sequenced material came from PBMCs or T cells enriched from blood (not recorded which). The receptors here all came from a woman in her 40s who had recovered from COVID-19. The CDR3 runs from the conserved cysteine through the conserved F or W. The D gene is left open where the match is weak. Clone size is given for some rows only: seen once, a few or many times, or a class if the clone is expanded.

J gene,D gene,clone size,V gene,CDR3 DNA,CDR3 protein
TRBJ2-2,TRBD2,.,TRBV7-2,TGTGCCAGCAGCTCCGGGACTAACGGATTGCGGGCCGGGGAGCTGTTTTTT,CASSSGTNGLRAGELFF
TRBJ1-5,.,.,TRBV5-6,TGTGCCAGCAGCTTGTGGGGGGATCGCAATCAGCCCCAGCATTTT,CASSLWGDRNQPQHF
TRBJ1-3,.,.,TRBV2,TGTGCCAGCACCAAAGAGGGCAGCTCTGGAAACACCATATATTTT,CASTKEGSSGNTIYF
TRBJ2-1,.,few,TRBV3-1/TRBV3-2,TGTGCCAGCAGCCAAGTCGAGATCAATGAGCAGTTCTTC,CASSQVEINEQFF
TRBJ1-2,TRBD1,.,TRBV6-2/TRBV6-3,TGTGCCAGCAGTTACTCCATAGACAGGGGTCGAATTGGCTACACCTTC,CASSYSIDRGRIGYTF
TRBJ1-4,.,.,TRBV6-5,TGTGCCAGCAGTCCGACAGGCCCTAATGAAAAACTGTTTTTT,CASSPTGPNEKLFF
TRBJ2-7,.,.,TRBV6-1,TGTGCCAGCAGTGAATTGGACCAGGGGCTCTACGAGCAGTACTTC,CASSELDQGLYEQYF
TRBJ2-7,.,.,TRBV6-5,TGTGCCAGCAGTTATCGGGGGGCGCCCCCCCGCGAGCAGTACTTC,CASSYRGAPPREQYF
TRBJ1-5,TRBD1,few,TRBV5-5,TGTGCCAGCAGTCTGGGGTTGGAGACAGGGAATCAGCCCCAGCATTTT,CASSLGLETGNQPQHF
TRBJ2-5,TRBD2,.,TRBV18,TGTGCCAGCTCACCTACTAGCGGAGCTAGCCAAGAGACCCAGTACTTC,CASSPTSGASQETQYF
TRBJ2-7,.,.,TRBV10-2,TGCGCCAGCAGTCGGACATCGAGCTCCTACGAGCAGTACTTC,CASSRTSSSYEQYF